These 5 T cell receptor beta chains were sequenced from one sample in a study of glioma-infiltrating T cells after dendritic cell vaccination. The sample's time point: after dendritic cell vaccination, including at tumor progression/relapse. Here immunoSEQ multiplex PCR was the method, and the copy in TCRdb shows in-frame clones only, minus some. The table lists 85,000 to 100,000 clones, roughly four fifths of them singletons. The sample consisted of blood, taken after dendritic cell vaccination. The receptors come from a human donor with glioblastoma.

The chain joins TRBV19 to TRBJ2-2, with TRBD2 matching 10 bases. The CDR3 runs to 16 residues. J was trimmed by 3 bases and V by 7 bases; bases with no gene match: 8. Germline V gives CDR1 LNHDA, CDR2 SQIVND (reference sequence). This chain's CDR3 is CASKWGLAGDTGELFF. In DNA, the CDR3 is TGTGCCAGTAAGTGGGGCCTAGCGGGAGACACCGGGGAGCTGTTTTTT.

This clone was seen a few times. The gene calls are TRBV2 and TRBJ1-4; 9 bases line up with TRBD1. Germline V gives CDR1 SNHLY, CDR2 FYNNEI. CDR3 length: 14 amino acids. V lost 10 bases to trimming and J lost 7 bases; unmatched junction nucleotides: 10. The CDR3 protein is CATSRGQGSEKLFF. In nucleotides, the CDR3 is TGTGCCACCTCGAGGGGACAGGGTAGTGAAAAACTGTTTTTT. The full variable domain, with the rest looked up from reference TRBV2 and TRBJ1-4, is EPEVTQTPSHQVTQMGQEVILRCVPISNHLYFYWYRQILGQKVEFLVSFYNNEISEKSEIFDDQFSVERPDGSNFTLKIRSTKLEDSAMYFCATSRGQGSEKLFFGSGTQLSVL.

The rearrangement joins TRBV5-4 to TRBJ2-5, with D perhaps matching TRBD1 (6 bases). This CDR3 is built from 13 residues. The ends were cut back, 4 bases at V and 5 bases at J, with 12 bases in the middle. Germline V gene data show CDR1 as SGHNT and CDR2 as YYREEE (reference sequence). The CDR3 protein is CASSPKGVETQYF. The CDR3 region has the DNA TGTGCCAGCAGCCCCAAGGGGGTGGAGACCCAGTACTTC.

The J gene is TRBJ2-6, the V gene TRBV5-1; D is possibly TRBD2 (5 bases). The CDR3 spans 15 residues. Germline V gene sequence: CDR1 SGHRS, CDR2 YFSETQ. Between the trimmed V and J ends, which lost 2 bases and 1 base, there was a span of 7 bases. The CDR3 bases are TGCGCCAGCAGCTTTAGCGTTTCTGGGGCCAACGTCCTGACTTTC. Its translation: CASSFSVSGANVLTF.

V is TRBV2 and J is TRBJ2-2, with D perhaps TRBD1 (6 bases). Germline CDR1 SNHLY, CDR2 FYNNEI. Trimming removed 7 bases from V and 6 bases from J, with 12 bases in between. This CDR3 is built from 13 residues. CDR3 coding DNA: TGTGCCAGCATGTATCAGGGGTCCGGGGAGCTGTTTTTT. As protein: CASMYQGSGELFF.